A selection of T cell receptor beta chains follows, all from one sample in a study of OX40 agonist ivuxolimab in advanced cancers. TCRdb's table, derived via immunoSEQ multiplex PCR, lists solely in-frame clones and lacks some. The table includes about 82,000 clones, about 91% detected once. Sample: CD4+ or CD8+ T cells sorted from blood, taken in a trial of the OX40 agonist ivuxolimab. These receptors all come from an adult with an advanced solid tumor such as melanoma, head and neck, liver or kidney cancer. CDR3s include the opening cysteine and the closing phenylalanine or tryptophan. Fields, in order: J gene, clone size, V gene, D gene, CDR3 protein, CDR3 DNA. A D gene is named only where the DNA matches it firmly. The listing skips clone size in some rows; elsewhere it reads once, few, many or a size class.

TRBJ1-1 NA TRBV5-1 NA CASSLVGDTEAFF TGCGCCAGCAGCTTGGTCGGCGACACTGAAGCTTTCTTT
TRBJ2-1 NA TRBV19 NA CASSIPQDRNEQFF TGTGCCAGTAGTATTCCCCAGGATCGTAATGAGCAGTTCTTC
TRBJ2-7 NA TRBV6-5 TRBD2 CASKREGYEQYF TGTGCCAGCAAGCGGGAGGGCTACGAGCAGTACTTC
TRBJ2-7 NA TRBV6-6 TRBD1 CASRTGTGNDREQYF TGTGCCAGCAGAACCGGGACAGGGAACGATCGTGAGCAGTACTTC
TRBJ1-1 NA TRBV29-1 TRBD1 CSARRQGNTEAFF TGCAGCGCTAGGAGACAGGGGAACACTGAAGCTTTCTTT
TRBJ1-3 NA TRBV7-3 NA CASSLSPSGNTIYF TGTGCCAGCAGCTTATCACCGAGCGGAAACACCATATATTTT
TRBJ1-4 NA TRBV7-2 NA CASSFSRRVEGANEKLFF TGTGCCAGCAGCTTTAGTAGGCGGGTGGAGGGGGCTAATGAAAAACTGTTTTTT
TRBJ2-1 NA TRBV18 NA CASSPGLDASSYNEQFF TGTGCCAGCTCACCGGGGCTAGACGCGAGCTCCTACAATGAGCAGTTCTTC
TRBJ1-4 NA TRBV2 TRBD1 CASSERGTGPRKGEKLFF TGTGCCAGCAGTGAACGGGGGACAGGCCCACGCAAGGGTGAAAAACTGTTTTTT
TRBJ2-3 once TRBV5-5 NA CASSRPGSTDTQYF TGTGCCAGCAGCCGGCCGGGGAGCACAGATACGCAGTATTTT
TRBJ2-1 NA TRBV29-1 NA CSVRGYNEQFF TGCAGCGTGAGGGGCTACAATGAGCAGTTCTTC
TRBJ1-2 NA TRBV6-4 NA CASSDSTHGYTF TGTGCCAGCAGTGACTCAACCCATGGCTACACCTTC
TRBJ2-5 NA TRBV18 NA CASSGWARQETQYF TGTGCCAGCTCAGGCTGGGCAAGACAGGAGACCCAGTACTTC
TRBJ2-1 once TRBV4-1 NA CASSQGTGVYNEQFF TGCGCCAGCAGCCAAGGAACGGGAGTCTACAATGAGCAGTTCTTC
TRBJ1-6 NA TRBV30 NA CAWRIGQQLTYNSPLHF TGTGCCTGGAGGATTGGACAGCAATTGACGTATAATTCACCCCTCCACTTT
TRBJ1-2 NA TRBV27 TRBD1 CASSLHRGGGYTF TGTGCCAGCAGTTTACACAGGGGGGGAGGCTACACCTTC
TRBJ2-3 NA TRBV9 NA CASSDTGTDTQYF TGTGCCAGCAGCGACACAGGCACAGATACGCAGTATTTT
TRBJ2-3 NA TRBV30 NA CAWSGSSDTQYF TGTGCCTGGAGTGGGAGCTCAGATACGCAGTATTTT
TRBJ2-5 NA TRBV28 NA CASSFGGPSQETQYF TGTGCCAGCAGTTTCGGCGGGCCCTCCCAAGAGACCCAGTACTTC
TRBJ1-1 NA TRBV6-4 TRBD1 CASSEYMGTGEAFF TGTGCCAGCAGTGAGTATATGGGGACAGGTGAAGCTTTCTTT
TRBJ2-2 NA TRBV6-5 TRBD1 CASSGTGGVIGELFF TGTGCCAGCAGCGGAACAGGGGGCGTTATTGGGGAGCTGTTTTTT
TRBJ1-2 once TRBV11-2 NA CASSFFGDYGYTF TGTGCCAGCAGCTTCTTTGGGGACTATGGCTACACCTTC
TRBJ2-7 NA TRBV29-1 NA CSVEAGAYEQYF TGCAGCGTTGAGGCAGGAGCCTACGAGCAGTACTTC